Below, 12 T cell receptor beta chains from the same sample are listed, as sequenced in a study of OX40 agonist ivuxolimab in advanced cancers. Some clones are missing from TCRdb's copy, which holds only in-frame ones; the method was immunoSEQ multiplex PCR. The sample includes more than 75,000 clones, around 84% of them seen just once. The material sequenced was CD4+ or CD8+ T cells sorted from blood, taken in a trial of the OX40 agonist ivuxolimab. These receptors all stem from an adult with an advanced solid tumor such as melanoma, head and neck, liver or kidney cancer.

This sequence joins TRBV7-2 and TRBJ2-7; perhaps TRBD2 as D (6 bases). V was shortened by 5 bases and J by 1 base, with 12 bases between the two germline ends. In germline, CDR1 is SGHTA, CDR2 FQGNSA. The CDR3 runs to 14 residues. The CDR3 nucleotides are TGTGCCAGCAGCCCAGACGGGGGATCCTACGAGCAGTACTTC. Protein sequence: CASSPDGGSYEQYF.

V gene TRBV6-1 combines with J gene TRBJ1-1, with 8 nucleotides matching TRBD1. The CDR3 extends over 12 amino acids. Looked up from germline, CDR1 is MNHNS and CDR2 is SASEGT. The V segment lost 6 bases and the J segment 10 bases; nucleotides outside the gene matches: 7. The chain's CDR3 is CASRSTGGAAFF. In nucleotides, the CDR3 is TGTGCCAGCAGATCCACAGGGGGGGCAGCTTTCTTT.

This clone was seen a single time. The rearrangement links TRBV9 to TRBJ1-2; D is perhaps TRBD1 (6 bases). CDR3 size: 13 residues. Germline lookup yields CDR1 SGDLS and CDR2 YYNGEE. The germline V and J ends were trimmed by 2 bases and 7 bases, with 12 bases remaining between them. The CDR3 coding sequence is TGTGCCAGCAGCGTTGGGGGCCTAGGTGGCTACACCTTC. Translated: CASSVGGLGGYTF.

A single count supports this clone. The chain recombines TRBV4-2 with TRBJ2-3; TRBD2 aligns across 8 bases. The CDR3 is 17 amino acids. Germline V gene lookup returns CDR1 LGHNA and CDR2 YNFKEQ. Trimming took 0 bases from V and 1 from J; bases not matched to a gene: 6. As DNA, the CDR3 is TGTGCCAGCAGCCAAGAATCGTCGGGGGGGGGCACAGATACGCAGTATTTT. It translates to CASSQESSGGGTDTQYF.

CDR3 DNA: TGTGCCAGCAGCCCTACCCGACAGGGACGTTCACCCCTCCACTTT. Protein sequence: CASSPTRQGRSPLHF. The chain employs TRBV6-1 and TRBJ1-6, with TRBD1 identical over 7 bases. The CDR3 loop spans 15 amino acids. The germline CDR1 and CDR2 sequences are MNHNS and SASEGT. V gave up 6 bases and J gave up 9 bases; unmatched junction bases: 11.

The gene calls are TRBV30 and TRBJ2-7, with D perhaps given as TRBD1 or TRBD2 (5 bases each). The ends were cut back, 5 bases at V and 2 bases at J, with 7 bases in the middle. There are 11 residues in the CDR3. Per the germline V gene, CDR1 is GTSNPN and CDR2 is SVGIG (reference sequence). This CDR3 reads CAWGTAYEQYF. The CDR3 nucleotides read TGTGCCTGGGGGACGGCCTACGAGCAGTACTTC.

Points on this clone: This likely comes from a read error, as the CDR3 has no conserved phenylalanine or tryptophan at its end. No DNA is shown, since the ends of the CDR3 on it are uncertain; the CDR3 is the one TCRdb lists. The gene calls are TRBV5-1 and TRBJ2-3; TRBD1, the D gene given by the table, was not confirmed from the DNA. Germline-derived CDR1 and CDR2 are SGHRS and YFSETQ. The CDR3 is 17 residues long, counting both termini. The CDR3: CASKQDRVVGQGAPGHV.

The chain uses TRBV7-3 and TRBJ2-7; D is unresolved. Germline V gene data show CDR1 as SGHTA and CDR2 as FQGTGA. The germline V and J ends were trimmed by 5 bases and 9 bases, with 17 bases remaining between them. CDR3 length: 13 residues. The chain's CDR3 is CASSPLPARGQYF. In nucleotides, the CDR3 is TGTGCCAGCAGCCCCCTCCCGGCGCGTGGGCAGTACTTC.

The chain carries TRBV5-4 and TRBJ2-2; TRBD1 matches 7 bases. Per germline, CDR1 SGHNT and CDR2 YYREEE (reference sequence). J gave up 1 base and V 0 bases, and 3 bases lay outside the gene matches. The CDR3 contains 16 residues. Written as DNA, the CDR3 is TGTGCCAGCAGCTTGGTGGGACAGAGGAACACCGGGGAGCTGTTTTTT. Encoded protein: CASSLVGQRNTGELFF.

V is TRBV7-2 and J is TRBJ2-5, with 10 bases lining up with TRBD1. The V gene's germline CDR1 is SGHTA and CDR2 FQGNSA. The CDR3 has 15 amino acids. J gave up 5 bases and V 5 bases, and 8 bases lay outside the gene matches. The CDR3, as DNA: TGTGCCAGCAGCGCCGGGACAGGGGCCTTGGAGACCCAGTACTTC. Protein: CASSAGTGALETQYF.

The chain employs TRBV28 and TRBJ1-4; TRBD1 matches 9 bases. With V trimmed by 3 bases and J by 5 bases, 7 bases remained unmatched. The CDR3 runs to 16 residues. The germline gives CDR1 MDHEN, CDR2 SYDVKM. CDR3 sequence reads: CASSFSSGTGNEKLFF. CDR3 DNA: TGTGCCAGCAGTTTTAGTTCTGGGACAGGGAATGAAAAACTGTTTTTT.

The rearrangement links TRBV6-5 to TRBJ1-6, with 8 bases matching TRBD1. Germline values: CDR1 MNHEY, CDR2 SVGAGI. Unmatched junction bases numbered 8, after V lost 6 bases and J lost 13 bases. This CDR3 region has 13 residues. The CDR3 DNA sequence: TGTGCCAGCAGCTACGGACAGGGATTGCCCCTCCACTTT. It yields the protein CASSYGQGLPLHF.